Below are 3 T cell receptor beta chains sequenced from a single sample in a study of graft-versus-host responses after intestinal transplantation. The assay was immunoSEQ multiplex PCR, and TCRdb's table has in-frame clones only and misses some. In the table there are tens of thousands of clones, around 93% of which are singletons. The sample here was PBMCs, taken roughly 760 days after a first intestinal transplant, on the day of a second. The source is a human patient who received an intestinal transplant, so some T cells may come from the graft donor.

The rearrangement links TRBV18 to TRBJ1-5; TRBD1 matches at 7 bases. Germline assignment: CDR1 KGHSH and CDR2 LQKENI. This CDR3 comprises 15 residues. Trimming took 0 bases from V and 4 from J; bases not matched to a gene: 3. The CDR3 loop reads CASSPPGTVNQPQHF. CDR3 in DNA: TGTGCCAGCTCACCACCGGGGACAGTAAATCAGCCCCAGCATTTT.

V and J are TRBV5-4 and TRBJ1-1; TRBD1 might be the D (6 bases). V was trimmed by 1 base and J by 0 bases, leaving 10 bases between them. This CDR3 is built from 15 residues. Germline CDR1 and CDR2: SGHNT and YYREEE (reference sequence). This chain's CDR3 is CASSLWGRLNTEAFF. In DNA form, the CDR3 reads TGTGCCAGCAGCTTGTGGGGGCGCTTGAACACTGAAGCTTTCTTT.

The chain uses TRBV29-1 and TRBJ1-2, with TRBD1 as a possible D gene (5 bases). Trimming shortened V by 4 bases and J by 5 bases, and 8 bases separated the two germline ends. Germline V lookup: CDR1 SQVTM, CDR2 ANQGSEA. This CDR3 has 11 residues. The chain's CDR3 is CSVGDDYGYTF. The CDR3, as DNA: TGCAGCGTTGGGGACGATTATGGCTACACCTTC.